The TCR beta chain described here comes from a study of cytomegalovirus exposure and HLA in healthy donors. Study in general: Inside one of the first data releases sat about 85 million unique TCRs taken from HLA-typed donors.

PCR was performed using 60 Vbeta and 13 Jbeta primers. Method: immunoSEQ multiplex PCR; TCRdb's copy keeps in-frame clones and lacks some. The repertoire consists of 160,000 or so clones, with about 80% occurring once and the leading ten covering roughly 0.5%. V was shortened by 0 bases and J by 4 bases, with 12 bases between the two germline ends. Germline V lookup: CDR1 SGHVS, CDR2 FQNEAQ. This CDR3 contains 15 residues. This clone has a single count. This sequence originates from a woman in her fifties or sixties in good health and CMV-seronegative. The chain uses TRBV7-8 and TRBJ2-5; D not certain. Sequenced material: PBMCs. CDR3 bases: TGTGCCAGCAGCTTAGCGGGCCCCGGTGGAGAGACCCAGTACTTC. It translates to CASSLAGPGGETQYF.